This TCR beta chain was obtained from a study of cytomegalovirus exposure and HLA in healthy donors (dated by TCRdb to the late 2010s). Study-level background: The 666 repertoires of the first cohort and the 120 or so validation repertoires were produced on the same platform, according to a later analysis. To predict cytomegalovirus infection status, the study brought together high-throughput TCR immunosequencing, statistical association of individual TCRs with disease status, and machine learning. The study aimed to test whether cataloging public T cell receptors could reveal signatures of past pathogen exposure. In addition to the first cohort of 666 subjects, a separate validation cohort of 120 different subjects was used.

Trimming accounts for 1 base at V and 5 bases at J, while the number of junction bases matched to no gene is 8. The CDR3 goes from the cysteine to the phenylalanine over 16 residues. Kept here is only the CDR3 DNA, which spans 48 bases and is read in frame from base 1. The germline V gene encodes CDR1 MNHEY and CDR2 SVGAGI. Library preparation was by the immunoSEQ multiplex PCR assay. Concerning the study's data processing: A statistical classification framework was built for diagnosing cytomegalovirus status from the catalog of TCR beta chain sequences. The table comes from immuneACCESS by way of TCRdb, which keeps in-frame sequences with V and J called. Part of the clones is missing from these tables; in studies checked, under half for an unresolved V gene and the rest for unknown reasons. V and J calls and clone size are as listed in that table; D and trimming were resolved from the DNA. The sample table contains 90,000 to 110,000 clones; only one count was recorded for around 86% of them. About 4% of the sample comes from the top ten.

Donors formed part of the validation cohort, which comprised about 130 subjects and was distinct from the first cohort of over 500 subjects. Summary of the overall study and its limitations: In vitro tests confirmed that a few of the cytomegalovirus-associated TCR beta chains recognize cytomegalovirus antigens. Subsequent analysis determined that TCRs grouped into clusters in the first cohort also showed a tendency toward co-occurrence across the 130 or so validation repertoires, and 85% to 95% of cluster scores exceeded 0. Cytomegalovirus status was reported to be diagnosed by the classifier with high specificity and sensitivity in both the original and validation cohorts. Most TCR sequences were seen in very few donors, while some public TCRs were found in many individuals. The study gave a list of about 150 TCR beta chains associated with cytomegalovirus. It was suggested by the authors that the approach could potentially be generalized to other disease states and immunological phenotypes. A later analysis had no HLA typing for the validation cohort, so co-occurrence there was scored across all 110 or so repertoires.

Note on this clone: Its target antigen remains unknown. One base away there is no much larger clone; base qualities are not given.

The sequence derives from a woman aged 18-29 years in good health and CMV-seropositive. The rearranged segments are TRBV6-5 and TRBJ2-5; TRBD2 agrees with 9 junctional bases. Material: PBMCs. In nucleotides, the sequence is TGTGCCAGCAGTTACTGGGCTAGCGGGACGAGGGAGACCCAGTACTTC. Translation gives CASSYWASGTRETQYF.